Listed here are 27 T cell receptor beta chains from one sample, sequenced in a study of OX40 agonist ivuxolimab in advanced cancers. TCRdb's copy holds only in-frame clones and misses some; the assay was immunoSEQ multiplex PCR. Of tens of thousands of clones in the sample, just over 85% were seen once. The specimen was CD4+ or CD8+ T cells sorted from blood, collected in a trial of the OX40 agonist ivuxolimab. Receptor source: an adult with an advanced solid tumor such as melanoma, head and neck, liver or kidney cancer.

This chain links TRBV7-6 with TRBJ2-3; 7 bases fit TRBD1. The CDR3 length is 14 residues. J gave up 8 bases and V 5 bases, and 10 bases lay outside the gene matches. Germline-derived CDR1 and CDR2 are SGHVS and FNYEAQ. CDR3 DNA: TGTGCCAGCAGCCTAGGGACAGACAAGGGTACGCAGTATTTT. It encodes CASSLGTDKGTQYF.

V gene TRBV10-1 combines with J gene TRBJ2-2; D not resolved. Between the trimmed V and J ends, which lost 2 bases and 3 bases, there was a span of 7 bases. Per germline, CDR1 WNHNN and CDR2 SYGVQD (reference sequence). The CDR3 contains 14 residues. The CDR3 sequence: CASSERRDTGELFF. The CDR3 region has the DNA TGCGCCAGCAGTGAGCGACGGGACACCGGGGAGCTGTTTTTT.

The rearrangement uses TRBV11-1 and TRBJ2-7; TRBD1 might be the D (5 bases). CDR1 and CDR2 (germline): SGHAT, FQDESV (reference sequence). The V gene lost 3 bases and the J gene lost 2 bases, with 11 bases spanning the gap. This CDR3 is 14 amino acids long. Written as DNA, the CDR3 is TGTGCCAGCAGCTTTCGAGACAGCCCCTACGAGCAGTACTTC. Protein product: CASSFRDSPYEQYF.

The chain carries TRBV2 and TRBJ2-3; unclear D gene. The CDR3 is 12 residues long. The V gene's germline CDR1 is SNHLY and CDR2 FYNNEI. Trimming pared 11 bases from V and 4 bases from J, leaving 13 bases between. CDR3 region: CAGSSISDTQYF. Written as DNA, the CDR3 is TGTGCCGGGTCTAGTATCTCAGATACGCAGTATTTT.

To note about this clone: Other DNA sequences of this sample code for an identical CDR3. V is TRBV18 and J is TRBJ2-3, with no clear D. CDR1 is KGHSH and CDR2 is LQKENI in the germline V gene. This CDR3 has 13 residues. V was clipped by 0 bases and J by 2 bases, with 3 bases between them. CDR3 sequence reads: CASSPPVTDTQYF. DNA for the CDR3: TGTGCCAGCTCACCACCAGTCACAGATACGCAGTATTTT.

In the case of this clone: Other DNA sequences from this sample encode an identical CDR3 as well. This chain uses TRBV5-1 with TRBJ1-5, with TRBD1 as a possible D gene (5 bases). Looked up from germline, CDR1 is SGHRS and CDR2 is YFSETQ. The CDR3 contains 13 residues. Trimming removed 4 bases from V and 3 bases from J, with 8 bases in between. As DNA, the CDR3 is TGCGCCAGCAGCCTGGGGCCCAATCAGCCCCAGCATTTT. Translating gives CASSLGPNQPQHF.

The gene calls are TRBV5-4 and TRBJ2-3; no clear D. V was clipped by 1 base and J by 0 bases, with 9 bases between them. The CDR3 covers 15 residues. CDR1 and CDR2 from the germline V gene are SGHNT and YYREEE (reference sequence). The CDR3 is CASSLSLPSTDTQYF. The CDR3 DNA reads as TGTGCCAGCAGCTTGAGCCTACCTAGCACAGATACGCAGTATTTT. Complete variable domain (other parts from reference TRBV5-4 and TRBJ2-3): ETGVTQSPTHLIKTRGQQVTLRCSSQSGHNTVSWYQQALGQGPQFIFQYYREEENGRGNFPPRFSGLQFPNYSSELNVNALELDDSALYLCASSLSLPSTDTQYFGPGTRLTVL.

V and J are TRBV7-8 and TRBJ2-1; 9 bases are shared with TRBD1. Germline CDR1 reads SGHVS; CDR2 reads FQNEAQ. V shed 5 bases and J 4 bases; nucleotides not matched to a gene: 9. The CDR3 is made up of 16 amino acids. DNA for the CDR3: TGTGCCAGCAGCACCCTTCCGGGACAGGGATACAATGAGCAGTTCTTC. Residues: CASSTLPGQGYNEQFF.

The chain recombines TRBV2 with TRBJ1-6, with 8 bases that match TRBD1. Unmatched junction bases numbered 11, after V lost 10 bases and J lost 9 bases. CDR1 is SNHLY, CDR2 FYNNEI, per germline. There are 14 residues in the CDR3. The CDR3 here is CATRTGNSASPLHF. As DNA, the CDR3 is TGTGCCACTCGGACAGGGAATTCAGCTTCACCCCTCCACTTT.

V gene TRBV5-1 combines with J gene TRBJ1-5; 7 bases agree with TRBD1. This CDR3 region has 15 residues. V lost 4 bases, J lost 3 bases, and 7 bases stayed unmatched. Germline V CDR1 and CDR2: SGHRS, YFSETQ. The CDR3 DNA is TGCGCCAGCAGCCCCGGGACAGCGATCAATCAGCCCCAGCATTTT. It yields the protein CASSPGTAINQPQHF.

V gene TRBV5-4 combines with J gene TRBJ2-5; D unresolved. Trimming shortened V by 0 bases and J by 5 bases, and 8 bases separated the two germline ends. CDR1 is SGHNT, CDR2 YYREEE, per germline (reference sequence). The CDR3 runs 13 residues. In nucleotides, the CDR3 is TGTGCCAGCAGCTTGGGGCGAAGGGAGACCCAGTACTTC. Amino acids: CASSLGRRETQYF.

V usage is TRBV7-2 and J usage is TRBJ2-1; the D call may be TRBD1 or TRBD2 (5 bases each). CDR3 length: 14 amino acids. CDR1 and CDR2 (germline): SGHTA, FQGNSA. Trimming took 5 bases from V and 10 from J, leaving 18 bases between them. DNA of the CDR3: TGTGCCAGCAGCCCCGCCCGGGGCCGCGGAGAGCAGTTCTTC. Residues: CASSPARGRGEQFF.

The genes are TRBV18 and TRBJ2-2; D uncertain. Germline loops: CDR1 KGHSH, CDR2 LQKENI. V lost 3 bases to trimming and J lost 0 bases, with 8 bases between them. This CDR3 is 15 amino acids long. The CDR3 spells CASSPLTPNTGELFF. CDR3 in DNA: TGTGCCAGCTCACCGTTAACCCCGAACACCGGGGAGCTGTTTTTT. The full variable domain, its missing parts supplied by reference TRBV18 and TRBJ2-2, is NAGVMQNPRHLVRRRGQEARLRCSPMKGHSHVYWYRQLPEEGLKFMVYLQKENIIDESGMPKERFSAEFPKEGPSILRIQQVVRGDSAAYFCASSPLTPNTGELFFGEGSRLTVL.

The genes are TRBV6-1 and TRBJ1-6; no clear D. The CDR3 is 12 residues long. Between the trimmed V and J ends, which lost 6 bases and 14 bases, there was a span of 14 bases. Looked up from germline, CDR1 is MNHNS and CDR2 is SASEGT. The CDR3 here is CASRGNTETLHF. CDR3 sequence (DNA): TGTGCCAGCAGGGGAAACACGGAAACCCTCCACTTT.

The CDR3 DNA follows: TGCAGCGTTCCGGGACAGGGACAAGAGACCCAGTACTTC. This codes for CSVPGQGQETQYF. The J gene is TRBJ2-5, the V gene TRBV29-1; TRBD1 matches at 9 bases. This CDR3 has 13 amino acids. The V segment lost 5 bases and the J segment 2 bases; nucleotides outside the gene matches: 3. CDR1 SQVTM and CDR2 ANQGSEA come from the germline V gene.

J is TRBJ2-5 and V is TRBV19, with TRBD2 as a possible D gene (6 bases). The CDR3 covers 13 residues. Germline CDR1 LNHDA, CDR2 SQIVND (reference sequence). V was shortened by 5 bases and J by 5 bases, with 12 bases between the two germline ends. The CDR3, as DNA: TGTGCCAGTAGTCGCGGGATCGAGGAGACCCAGTACTTC. This encodes CASSRGIEETQYF.

V usage is TRBV5-5 and J usage is TRBJ1-4; D gene ambiguous. CDR3 length: 13 residues. Germline assignment: CDR1 SGHKS and CDR2 YYEKEE (reference sequence). V was clipped by 0 bases and J by 7 bases, with 7 bases between them. The CDR3: CASSLVSGEKLFF. DNA for the CDR3: TGTGCCAGCAGCTTGGTGTCAGGTGAAAAACTGTTTTTT.

The chain employs TRBV7-9 and TRBJ2-3; no firm D call. V gave up 2 bases and J gave up 2 bases, with 11 bases separating them. The CDR3 spans 15 residues. The germline V gene has CDR1 SEHNR and CDR2 FQNEAQ (reference sequence). The CDR3 nucleotides read TGTGCCAGCAGCTTAATCCTCATCTACACAGATACGCAGTATTTT. Encoded protein: CASSLILIYTDTQYF.

The chain joins TRBV11-3 to TRBJ2-3; 9 positions agree with TRBD2. Germline V gene lookup returns CDR1 SGHNT and CDR2 YENEEA. CDR3 length: 15 residues. The trim removed 1 base at V and 4 bases at J, leaving 3 bases unmatched. CDR3 nucleotides: TGTGCCAGCAGCTTAGGCGGGGGGGCCTCAGATACGCAGTATTTT. This sequence encodes CASSLGGGASDTQYF.

This chain uses TRBV6-5 with TRBJ2-7, with D possibly matching TRBD2 (6 bases). Germline loops: CDR1 MNHEY, CDR2 SVGAGI. The CDR3 runs 15 residues. Trimming pared 7 bases from V and 1 base from J, leaving 17 bases between. The CDR3 bases are TGTGCCAGCAAAACCGGGGGTATGGCTTCCTACGAGCAGTACTTC. Translating it yields CASKTGGMASYEQYF.

The genes are TRBV6-5 and TRBJ1-2; D unresolved. Germline CDR1 is MNHEY and CDR2 is SVGAGI. CDR3 length: 12 residues. With 5 bases removed from V and 6 bases from J, the gap between germline ends came to 10 bases. The chain's CDR3 is CASSPRIHGYTF. CDR3 DNA sequence: TGTGCCAGCAGTCCTCGGATACATGGCTACACCTTC.

The chain links TRBV6-5 to TRBJ2-1; 8 nucleotides match TRBD1. The CDR3 has 12 residues. V was clipped by 5 bases and J by 8 bases; unmatched bases: 2. Germline V gene sequence: CDR1 MNHEY, CDR2 SVGAGI. DNA of the CDR3: TGTGCCAGCAGTGGGACAGGTGATGAGCAGTTCTTC. Translating gives CASSGTGDEQFF.

The chain carries TRBV6-6 and TRBJ2-7, with 7 bases fitting TRBD2. This CDR3 comprises 13 residues. Trimming took 7 bases from V and 7 from J; bases not matched to a gene: 10. In germline, CDR1 is MNHNY, CDR2 SVGAGI (reference sequence). CDR3 nucleotides: TGTGCCAGCACCGGGACTACATACGGGGAGCAGTACTTC. As protein: CASTGTTYGEQYF.

V gene TRBV4-3 combines with J gene TRBJ2-1, with 7 bases lining up with TRBD2. Germline V gives CDR1 LGHNA, CDR2 YSLEER. CDR3 length: 15 residues. The V segment lost 0 bases and the J segment 9 bases; nucleotides outside the gene matches: 8. The DNA for the CDR3 is TGCGCCAGCAGCCAAGAATGGCGGGAGTCCGTTGAGCAGTTCTTC. Protein: CASSQEWRESVEQFF.

The chain links TRBV30 to TRBJ1-3; D ambiguous. The germline V and J ends were trimmed by 7 bases and 3 bases, with 13 bases remaining between them. The CDR3 has 13 residues. Germline V CDR1 and CDR2: GTSNPN, SVGIG (reference sequence). The chain's CDR3 is CASTFDGGNTIYF. CDR3 sequence (DNA): TGTGCCTCCACATTCGACGGTGGAAACACCATATATTTT.

This sequence joins TRBV21-1 and TRBJ2-3; TRBD1, the D gene given by the table, was not confirmed from the DNA. TRBV21-1 is a listed pseudogene. CDR3 length equals 17 residues. The CDR3 protein is CASSKESGRGWRATQYF. CDR3 DNA sequence: TGTGCCAGCAGCAAAGAATCCGGCAGGGGGTGGAGGGCTACGCAGTATTTT.

The CDR3 reads CASSPPPTSGGGGEQFF. DNA of the CDR3: TGTGCCAGCTCACCACCTCCGACTAGCGGGGGAGGAGGGGAGCAGTTCTTC. The chain uses TRBV18 and TRBJ2-1; TRBD2 aligns across 12 bases. V lost 0 bases and J lost 10; bases outside the gene matches: 10. The CDR3 is 17 residues long. Germline V lookup: CDR1 KGHSH, CDR2 LQKENI.